This T cell receptor (beta chain) was captured by sequencing in a study of blood T cell repertoires in COVID-19 (dated by TCRdb to about 2020). Study-level background: Samples covering the acute and convalescent phases of COVID-19 were provided by collaborators in the United States, Italy and Spain. The repertoires were released in a freely available public database meant as a resource for research on the immune response to SARS-CoV-2. A de-identified subject ID, COVID-19 status, age in years and sex were almost always included in the sample metadata. Samples were obtained from the ongoing ImmuneRACE study (first 160 participants) and from over a thousand subjects provided by 6 global collaborators. The prospective study material was composed of cDNA or gDNA derived from T cells, B-cell-depleted T cells, or PBMCs. HLA class I and class II types, where available, came from metadata supplied by the sample provider rather than from assay-based typing. Subjects who had been exposed to COVID-19, were actively infected with it, or had recovered from it provided the deeply sampled blood TCRbeta repertoires that made up the dataset. Overall study results and their limits: How much clinical and demographic metadata was included differed by source and by participant, and the metadata was provided uncurated.

Collaborating institutions collected whole blood in K2EDTA tubes following their own protocols. Collaborator samples were shipped for TCRbeta analysis as frozen whole blood, isolated PBMCs, or DNA extracted from either sample type. On this clone itself: The specificity of this receptor is unknown. The sample holds no much larger clone one base away, and base qualities are not on file.

From the cysteine through the phenylalanine, the CDR3 covers 17 amino acids. Just CDR3 DNA is preserved here, 51 bases in frame from base 1. Trimming accounts for 6 bases at V and 1 base at J, while the number of junction bases matched to no gene is 10. The germline V gene yields SGHRS for CDR1 and YFSETQ for CDR2. TCRbeta CDR3 regions were amplified from genomic DNA using the immunoSEQ Assay, a bias-controlled multiplex PCR. In the original analysis: Within the assay, amplification of reference gene primers was used to estimate how many nucleated cells each sample contained. Sequence reads were collapsed and filtered to measure the absolute abundance of every unique TCRbeta CDR3 rearrangement. Productive Simpson clonality was computed per sample as the square root of Simpson's diversity index over productive rearrangements. This immuneACCESS table, as held by TCRdb, lists in-frame sequences with V and J called but not all clones. Of the missing ones, under half trace to an unresolved V gene in checked studies; the others have no known cause. The V and J calls and clone size are taken from that table; D and trimming were inferred from the DNA. This sample holds more than 250,000 clones; roughly 90% were observed only once. The biggest ten clones account for 0.7% of the sample.

The TCR comes from a human donor in a cohort sampled during active COVID-19. Sequencing input: peripheral blood. The sequence is built from TRBV5-1 and TRBJ2-6; the junction holds 7 bases that match TRBD1. The CDR3 loop reads CASNTGTDTSGANVLTF. The DNA is as follows: TGCGCCAGCAACACCGGGACAGACACATCTGGGGCCAACGTCCTGACTTTC.